A selection of T cell receptor beta chains follows, all from one sample in a study of T-cell memory formation after mild COVID-19. TCRdb reprocessed the 5' RACE reads via MiXCR and lists one record per CDR3 protein. This table holds some 410,000 distinct CDR3 sequences, 23% found once. The sequenced sample consisted of PBMCs or a T cell subset sorted from them (not recorded which). The receptors come from an adult woman who had mild COVID-19 (a few samples of this study predate the infection). Cell type and time point are not known. The CDR3 runs from the conserved cysteine through the conserved F or W. Each record gives: D gene, J gene, clone size, V gene, CDR3 protein, CDR3 DNA. The D gene is left open where the match is weak. Only part of the rows carry a size: once, few, many, or a class if the clone is expanded.

.,TRBJ1-2,.,TRBV13,CASSLGAGRNYGYTF,TGTGCCAGCAGCTTAGGCGCAGGCCGAAACTATGGCTACACCTTC
.,TRBJ2-7,few,TRBV7-9,CASSFWAVTEQYF,TGTGCCAGCAGCTTTTGGGCAGTTACCGAGCAGTACTTC
TRBD2,TRBJ2-7,.,TRBV29-1,CSASTSGYEQYF,TGCAGCGCTTCGACTAGCGGCTACGAGCAGTACTTC
.,TRBJ2-7,.,TRBV7-3,CASSLAGISSYEQYF,TGTGCCAGCAGCTTAGCAGGGATCAGCTCCTACGAGCAGTACTTC
.,TRBJ2-7,.,TRBV11-3,CASSFRSTYEQYF,TGTGCCAGCAGCTTTAGGTCCACCTACGAGCAGTACTTC
.,TRBJ2-1,.,TRBV6-5,CASSPQVQSEQFF,TGTGCCAGCAGCCCTCAAGTTCAGTCCGAGCAGTTCTTC
TRBD2,TRBJ2-3,.,TRBV6-6,CAIKGSGRADTQYF,TGTGCCATCAAGGGTAGCGGGAGAGCAGATACGCAGTATTTT
.,TRBJ2-3,few,TRBV11-2,CASSSRGWRTDTQYF,TGTGCCAGCAGCAGCCGGGGTTGGAGGACAGATACGCAGTATTTT
.,TRBJ1-1,.,TRBV5-1,CASRRVPPGRNTEAFF,TGCGCCAGCAGACGGGTACCACCGGGACGGAACACTGAAGCTTTCTTT
.,TRBJ2-3,.,TRBV30,CAWSVSTSGDTQYF,TGTGCCTGGAGTGTGTCTACCTCCGGAGATACGCAGTATTTT
.,TRBJ2-7,.,TRBV5-5,CASSFTRGNYEQYF,TGTGCCAGCAGCTTTACCAGGGGCAACTACGAGCAGTACTTC
TRBD1,TRBJ1-5,.,TRBV12-3/TRBV12-4,CASRTDRGINQPQHF,TGTGCCAGCAGGACAGACAGGGGAATCAATCAGCCCCAGCATTTT
.,TRBJ2-6,few,TRBV12-3/TRBV12-4,CASSFRVPGANVLTF,TGTGCCAGCAGTTTCAGGGTACCCGGGGCCAACGTCCTGACTTTC
TRBD1,TRBJ2-2,few,TRBV3-1,CASIPQGAAGELFF,TGTGCCAGCATCCCACAGGGGGCGGCAGGGGAGCTGTTTTTT
.,TRBJ2-5,few,TRBV7-6,CASSRTRAIQETQYF,TGTGCCAGCAGCCGGACCAGAGCAATTCAAGAGACCCAGTACTTC
TRBD1,TRBJ1-1,few,TRBV30,CARSGTENTEAFF,TGTGCCCGTTCGGGGACAGAGAACACTGAAGCTTTCTTT
.,TRBJ2-7,few,TRBV9,CASSVLDEPNYEQYF,TGTGCCAGCAGCGTATTGGACGAGCCTAACTACGAGCAGTACTTC
.,TRBJ1-5,.,TRBV24-1,CATAGQYNQPQHF,TGTGCCACCGCCGGACAGTATAATCAGCCCCAGCATTTT
.,TRBJ1-2,few,TRBV5-8,CASSLNRVVVTYTF,TGTGCCAGCAGCTTGAACAGGGTCGTCGTTACCTACACCTTC
.,TRBJ2-5,few,TRBV4-3,CASSQEGFKETQYF,TGCGCCAGCAGCCAAGAAGGCTTTAAAGAGACCCAGTACTTC
TRBD2,TRBJ2-5,once,TRBV5-1,CASSLAFGGQETQYF,TGCGCCAGCAGCCTGGCTTTCGGGGGGCAAGAGACCCAGTACTTC
TRBD2,TRBJ2-7,few,TRBV5-4,CASSSPWRGSYEQYF,TGTGCCAGCAGCTCGCCCTGGCGGGGGTCCTACGAGCAGTACTTC